This T cell receptor beta chain was captured in a study of T-cell reconstitution after alpha-beta-depleted transplantation in children. The CDR3 totals 13 residues. CDR1 and CDR2 (germline): SGHTA, FQGNSA. V dropped 2 bases and J dropped 6 bases, with 10 bases sitting between them. A TCRbeta library incorporating unique molecular identifiers was prepared. MiXCR was run by TCRdb on the PCR reads, yielding one entry per CDR3 protein. The sample has just over 350,000 distinct CDR3 sequences, 13% seen once. This clonotype was counted many times. V usage is TRBV7-2 and J usage is TRBJ1-1; perhaps TRBD1 as D (5 bases). The source is a human donor who donated a stem cell graft to a child with Fanconi anemia. The input for sequencing was PBMCs, taken from the stem cell graft. CDR3 sequence: CASSLWGVAEAFF. Written as DNA, the CDR3 is TGTGCCAGCAGCTTATGGGGGGTCGCTGAAGCTTTCTTT.